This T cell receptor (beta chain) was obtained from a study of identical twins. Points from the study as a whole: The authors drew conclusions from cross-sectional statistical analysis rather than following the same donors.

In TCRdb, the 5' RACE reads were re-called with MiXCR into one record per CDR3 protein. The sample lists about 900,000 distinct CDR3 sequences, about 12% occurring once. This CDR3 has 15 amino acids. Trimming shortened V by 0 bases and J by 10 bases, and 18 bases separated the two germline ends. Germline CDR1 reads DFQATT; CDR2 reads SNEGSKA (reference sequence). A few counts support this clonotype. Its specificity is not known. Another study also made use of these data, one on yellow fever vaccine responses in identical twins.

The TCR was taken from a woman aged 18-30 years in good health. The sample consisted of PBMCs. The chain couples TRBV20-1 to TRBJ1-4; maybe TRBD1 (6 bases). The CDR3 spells CSARDEDGGEVKLFF. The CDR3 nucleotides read TGCAGTGCTAGAGATGAGGACGGGGGCGAGGTAAAACTGTTTTTT.